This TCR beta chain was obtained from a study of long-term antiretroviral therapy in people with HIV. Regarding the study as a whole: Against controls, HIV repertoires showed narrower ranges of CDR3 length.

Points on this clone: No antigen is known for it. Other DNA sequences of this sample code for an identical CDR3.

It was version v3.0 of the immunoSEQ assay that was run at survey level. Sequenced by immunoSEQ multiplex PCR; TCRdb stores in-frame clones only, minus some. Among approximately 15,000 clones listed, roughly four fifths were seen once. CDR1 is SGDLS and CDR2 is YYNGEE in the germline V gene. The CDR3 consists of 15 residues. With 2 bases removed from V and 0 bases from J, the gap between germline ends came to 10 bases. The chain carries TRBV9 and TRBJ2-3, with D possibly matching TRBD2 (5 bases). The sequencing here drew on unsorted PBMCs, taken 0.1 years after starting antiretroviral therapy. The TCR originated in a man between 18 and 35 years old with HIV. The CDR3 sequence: CASSVAADSTDTQYF. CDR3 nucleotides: TGTGCCAGCAGCGTGGCAGCGGATAGCACAGATACGCAGTATTTT.